Below, 27 T cell receptor beta chains from the same sample are listed, as sequenced in a study of control samples from healthy donors and cancer patients. The repertoire was sequenced with immunoSEQ multiplex PCR; TCRdb's copy has only in-frame clones and lacks some. This sample yields approximately 30,000 clones, of which roughly 94% are seen a single time; under 7% belongs to the top ten. Material: blood. The receptors originated from a man aged 60 to 69 in good health.

CDR3 DNA: TGTGCCAGCAGTTACCTTCTGGACAGGGATTATGAGCAGTACTTC. Amino acids: CASSYLLDRDYEQYF. The V and J genes are TRBV6-2 or TRBV6-3 and TRBJ2-7; the match to TRBD1 covers 8 bases. In germline, CDR1 is MNHEY, CDR2 SVGEGT. The CDR3 totals 15 residues. V shed 2 bases, J shed 7 bases, and the junction held 10 bases outside the gene matches.

This sequence joins TRBV28 and TRBJ2-3; tentatively, D is TRBD1 (6 bases). CDR1 MDHEN and CDR2 SYDVKM come from the germline V gene. The germline V and J ends were trimmed by 6 bases and 7 bases, with 17 bases remaining between them. This CDR3 contains 14 residues. In DNA, the CDR3 is TGTGCCAGCAGGTTAGGTGGGGGCACTTATACGCAGTATTTT. It yields the protein CASRLGGGTYTQYF.

This sequence joins TRBV4-3 and TRBJ1-1; D not certain. The CDR3 is 15 amino acids. V lost 1 base, J lost 2 bases, and 11 bases lay in between. Germline assignment: CDR1 LGHNA and CDR2 YSLEER. The CDR3 region is CASSQGIGPNTEAFF. CDR3 DNA: TGCGCCAGCAGCCAAGGGATAGGGCCAAACACTGAAGCTTTCTTT.

The CDR3 loop is CATSAPLGGLADYNEQFF. The DNA of the CDR3 is TGTGCCACCAGTGCTCCCCTCGGGGGACTAGCGGACTACAATGAGCAGTTCTTC. The chain combines TRBV24-1 with TRBJ2-1; 11 nucleotides line up with TRBD2. Germline V lookup: CDR1 KGHDR, CDR2 SFDVKD. The CDR3 spans 18 residues. Losses at the gene ends were 5 bases for V and 3 bases for J; bases not matched to a gene: 11.

V is TRBV28 and J is TRBJ2-3; D possibly corresponds to TRBD2 (7 bases). Germline lookup yields CDR1 MDHEN and CDR2 SYDVKM. The CDR3 extends over 14 amino acids. Trimming removed 7 bases at V and 1 base at J, with 12 bases between. The CDR3 sequence is CASKKGGGTDTQYF. DNA of the CDR3: TGTGCCAGCAAGAAGGGGGGGGGCACAGATACGCAGTATTTT. The entire variable domain, with the rest obtained from reference TRBV28 and TRBJ2-3, is as follows: DVKVTQSSRYLVKRTGEKVFLECVQDMDHENMFWYRQDPGLGLRLIYFSYDVKMKEKGDIPEGYSVSREKKERFSLILESASTNQTSMYLCASKKGGGTDTQYFGPGTRLTVL.

The chain joins TRBV6-5 to TRBJ2-3, with 7 bases fitting TRBD2. Germline CDR1 reads MNHEY; CDR2 reads SVGAGI. The ends lost 0 bases at V and 2 bases at J; junction bases unmatched: 5. The CDR3 extends over 16 amino acids. The CDR3 protein is CASSYSTSSATDTQYF. For the CDR3, the DNA is TGTGCCAGCAGTTACTCGACTAGCTCTGCCACAGATACGCAGTATTTT.

The V and J genes are TRBV5-1 and TRBJ2-1, with D unresolved. Per the germline V gene, CDR1 is SGHRS and CDR2 is YFSETQ. The CDR3 is 15 residues long. Trimming stripped 0 bases from V and 0 bases from J, with 7 bases between. CDR3 bases: TGCGCCAGCAGCTTGGCGGCGAGCTCCTACAATGAGCAGTTCTTC. Protein: CASSLAASSYNEQFF.

This rearrangement joins TRBV5-1 to TRBJ1-2; D uncertain. This CDR3 is built from 15 residues. Between the trimmed V and J ends, which lost 0 bases and 2 bases, there was a span of 11 bases. CDR1 SGHRS and CDR2 YFSETQ come from the germline V gene. DNA of the CDR3: TGCGCCAGCAGCTTGGGTTGGGGATCGAACTATGGCTACACCTTC. It specifies CASSLGWGSNYGYTF.

This CDR3 is CASSQGRTGYEQYF. In DNA, the CDR3 is TGCGCCAGCAGCCAGGGGCGGACAGGCTACGAGCAGTACTTC. The rearrangement joins TRBV4-3 to TRBJ2-7; 7 nucleotides line up with TRBD1. The V gene's germline CDR1 is LGHNA and CDR2 YSLEER. V shed 3 bases, J shed 3 bases, and the junction held 5 bases outside the gene matches. This CDR3 has 14 residues.

The V call is TRBV6-5, the J call TRBJ1-1; D uncertain. Per germline, CDR1 MNHEY and CDR2 SVGAGI. Trimming removed 5 bases at V and 0 bases at J, with 7 bases between. This CDR3 contains 13 residues. CDR3 sequence reads: CASSTGMNTEAFF. The CDR3 bases are TGTGCCAGCAGTACGGGGATGAACACTGAAGCTTTCTTT.

The chain has TRBV2 and TRBJ2-7; weak D call: TRBD1 (7 bases). This CDR3 region has 13 residues. The V end lost 7 bases, the J end lost 4 bases, and 14 bases lay between the germline ends. Germline V gene sequence: CDR1 SNHLY, CDR2 FYNNEI. In DNA, the CDR3 is TGTGCCAGCAAGGCAGGGGGGAGGTACGAGCAGTACTTC. Translated: CASKAGGRYEQYF.

Remarks on this clone: The same CDR3 also results from other DNA sequences found in this sample. The chain recombines TRBV7-2 with TRBJ1-2, with D hard to call. The germline V gene encodes CDR1 SGHTA and CDR2 FQGNSA. The germline V and J ends were trimmed by 5 bases and 6 bases, with 10 bases remaining between them. The CDR3 length is 12 residues. CDR3 sequence reads: CASSPRTDGYTF. DNA of the CDR3: TGTGCCAGCAGCCCAAGAACAGATGGCTACACCTTC.

The CDR3 reads CASSFGTEAFF. Here the CDR3 DNA reads TGTGCCAGCAGCTTCGGAACTGAAGCTTTCTTT. The chain is built from TRBV5-8 and TRBJ1-1; the D is unclear. CDR1 and CDR2 from the germline V gene are SGHTS and YDEGEE. Trimming removed 2 bases at V and 5 bases at J, with 4 bases between. The CDR3 length is 11 residues.

The table lists this clone with a count of one. The V call is TRBV19, the J call TRBJ1-6, with D possibly matching TRBD1 (6 bases). The CDR3 is 13 amino acids. CDR1 and CDR2 (germline): LNHDA, SQIVND (reference sequence). V lost 7 bases to trimming and J lost 9 bases, with 13 bases between them. The CDR3 spells CASTSQGPSPLHF. DNA for the CDR3: TGTGCCAGTACCTCACAGGGTCCTTCACCCCTCCACTTT.

The genes are TRBV5-1 and TRBJ1-6; D ambiguous. Germline CDR1 and CDR2: SGHRS and YFSETQ. CDR3 length equals 15 residues. The V end lost 1 base, the J end lost 0 bases, and 5 bases lay between the germline ends. CDR3 loop: CASSLTSSYNSPLHF. CDR3 bases: TGCGCCAGCAGCTTGACAAGCTCCTATAATTCACCCCTCCACTTT.

V usage is TRBV30 and J usage is TRBJ1-6; D not resolved. The CDR3 consists of 13 residues. V was cut by 2 bases and J by 7 bases, with 9 bases left in between. The germline V gene encodes CDR1 GTSNPN and CDR2 SVGIG (reference sequence). The DNA for the CDR3 is TGTGCCTGGAGTCCCGGCTTAAATTCACCCCTCCACTTT. Encoded protein: CAWSPGLNSPLHF.

The V gene is TRBV9, the J gene TRBJ2-2; D remains unclear. Germline V lookup: CDR1 SGDLS, CDR2 YYNGEE. V lost 3 bases and J lost 6, with 18 bases in between. There are 16 residues in the CDR3. For the CDR3, the DNA is TGTGCCAGCAGCGCCACCCGGTCCGTATTCCCCGGGGAGCTGTTTTTT. This codes for CASSATRSVFPGELFF.

The chain recombines TRBV7-2 with TRBJ2-5; 9 nucleotides agree with TRBD2. This CDR3 contains 16 residues. CDR1 SGHTA and CDR2 FQGNSA come from the germline V gene. Losses at the gene ends were 1 base for V and 5 bases for J; bases not matched to a gene: 8. In DNA, the CDR3 is TGTGCCAGCAGCTTAGATGGCGGGGGGGCCGGCGAGACCCAGTACTTC. Translation gives CASSLDGGGAGETQYF.

This clone appeared once. The V gene is TRBV5-1, the J gene TRBJ2-1; TRBD2 agrees at 10 bases. V lost 1 base, J lost 2 bases, and 3 bases stayed unmatched. The CDR3 spans 16 residues. Germline CDR1 and CDR2: SGHRS and YFSETQ. CDR3 nucleotides: TGCGCCAGCAGCTTGAACAGCGGGGGGGCCTACAATGAGCAGTTCTTC. The encoded protein is CASSLNSGGAYNEQFF.

J is TRBJ2-2 and V is TRBV9; tentatively, D is TRBD1 (5 bases). The CDR3 length is 14 residues. Trimming removed 5 bases from V and 1 base from J, with 9 bases in between. CDR1 SGDLS and CDR2 YYNGEE come from the germline V gene. The DNA for the CDR3 is TGTGCCAGCAGGGGAACAGGGAACACCGGGGAGCTGTTTTTT. Translation: CASRGTGNTGELFF.

The chain recombines TRBV7-2 with TRBJ2-7; 8 nucleotides agree with TRBD2. This CDR3 is built from 14 residues. Trimming took 4 bases from V and 1 from J; bases not matched to a gene: 3. CDR1 and CDR2 (germline): SGHTA, FQGNSA. The CDR3 bases are TGTGCCAGCAGCTACGGGGGGGTTTCCTACGAGCAGTACTTC. Translating it yields CASSYGGVSYEQYF.

V gene TRBV28 combines with J gene TRBJ1-2; 11 bases fit TRBD1. Germline CDR1 and CDR2: MDHEN and SYDVKM. Germline trimming cut 2 bases from V and 4 bases from J; bases unmatched to any gene: 9. The CDR3 runs to 17 residues. The CDR3 DNA reads as TGTGCCAGCAGTTTAAGGTTGGACAGGGGGCTTCTCTATGGCTACACCTTC. Its protein is CASSLRLDRGLLYGYTF.

The genes are TRBV2 and TRBJ2-6; D gene uncertain. The CDR3 is 15 amino acids. The V end was cut by 4 bases, the J end by 0 bases, with 7 bases between. Looked up from germline, CDR1 is SNHLY and CDR2 is FYNNEI. In DNA form, the CDR3 reads TGTGCCAGCAGTGTTGTAAGCTCTGGGGCCAACGTCCTGACTTTC. Translated: CASSVVSSGANVLTF.

The chain has TRBV10-1 and TRBJ1-4; 9 bases fit TRBD1. Trimming removed 6 bases from V and 5 bases from J; junction bases left unmatched: 7. From germline, CDR1 is WNHNN and CDR2 SYGVQD (reference sequence). The CDR3 length is 15 residues. The CDR3 region is CASSVFGTGNEKLFF. The CDR3, as DNA: TGCGCCAGCAGCGTTTTCGGGACAGGGAATGAAAAACTGTTTTTT.

The table lists this clone with a count of one. The chain has TRBV5-5 and TRBJ1-1, with 7 bases that match TRBD1. Germline CDR1 is SGHKS and CDR2 is YYEKEE (reference sequence). The CDR3 is 13 amino acids. V shed 5 bases and J 4 bases; nucleotides not matched to a gene: 5. The CDR3 region has the DNA TGTGCCAGCAGAATTACAGGGGCCACTGAAGCTTTCTTT. Protein: CASRITGATEAFF. The full variable domain, with the rest looked up from reference TRBV5-5 and TRBJ1-1, is DAGVTQSPTHLIKTRGQQVTLRCSPISGHKSVSWYQQVLGQGPQFIFQYYEKEERGRGNFPDRFSARQFPNYSSELNVNALLLGDSALYLCASRITGATEAFFGQGTRLTVV.

V usage is TRBV19 and J usage is TRBJ2-2; 7 bases are a match to TRBD2. From germline, CDR1 is LNHDA and CDR2 SQIVND (reference sequence). The V gene end was trimmed by 6 bases and the J gene end by 9 bases; junction bases not matched to a gene: 4. This CDR3 has 12 residues. Here the CDR3 reads CASSPGTRELFF. The CDR3 DNA sequence: TGTGCCAGTAGCCCTGGGACTAGGGAGCTGTTTTTT. The full variable domain, with the rest looked up from reference TRBV19 and TRBJ2-2, is DGGITQSPKYLFRKEGQNVTLSCEQNLNHDAMYWYRQDPGQGLRLIYYSQIVNDFQKGDIAEGYSVSREKKESFPLTVTSAQKNPTAFYLCASSPGTRELFFGEGSRLTVL.

J is TRBJ2-5 and V is TRBV28, with D unresolved. This CDR3 spans 18 amino acids. V was cut by 7 bases and J by 4 bases, with 28 bases left in between. Germline CDR1 is MDHEN and CDR2 is SYDVKM. CDR3 residues: CASKSNLGNLVSRETQYF. CDR3 in DNA: TGTGCCAGCAAATCGAACCTGGGGAATCTAGTATCGAGAGAGACCCAGTACTTC.